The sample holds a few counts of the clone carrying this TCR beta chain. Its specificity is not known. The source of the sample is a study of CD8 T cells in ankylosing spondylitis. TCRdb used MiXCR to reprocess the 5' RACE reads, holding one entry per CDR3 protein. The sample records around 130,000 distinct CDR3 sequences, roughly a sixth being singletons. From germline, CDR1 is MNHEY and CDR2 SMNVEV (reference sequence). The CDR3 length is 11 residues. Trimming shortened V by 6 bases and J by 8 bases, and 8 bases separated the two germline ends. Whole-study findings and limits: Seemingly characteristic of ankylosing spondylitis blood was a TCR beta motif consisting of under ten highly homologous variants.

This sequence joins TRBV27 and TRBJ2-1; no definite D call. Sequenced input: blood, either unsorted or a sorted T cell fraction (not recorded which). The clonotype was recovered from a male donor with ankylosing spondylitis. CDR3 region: CASSTLYEQFF. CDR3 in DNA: TGTGCCAGCAGCACCCTCTATGAGCAGTTCTTC.